What follows describes a single T cell receptor beta chain. There are 17 residues in the CDR3. V was pared by 5 bases and J by 3 bases, with 13 bases of the junction left unmatched. Germline CDR1 reads SEHNR; CDR2 reads FQNEAQ (reference sequence). Study processing details: For nucleated cells, counts were estimated from reference gene primer amplification. Libraries were prepared by immunoSEQ multiplex PCR; TCRdb keeps only in-frame clonotypes and omits some of them. V and J calls and clone size are copied from that table; D and trimming were computed from the DNA. The sample has more than 65,000 clones, approximately 80% seen once. The entry originates in a study of blood T cell repertoires in COVID-19. Across the study: Donors in the United States, Italy and Spain gave samples during acute or convalescent COVID-19. Sources were T cells, B-cell-depleted T cells, or PBMCs; the material itself was cDNA or gDNA.

The gene calls are TRBV7-9 and TRBJ1-5, with 7 bases that match TRBD1. The clonotype comes from a young man with COVID-19, enrolled during active disease. Input material: peripheral blood. The CDR3 nucleotides read TGTGCCAGCAGCCCAATCACCCTCGACAGGGTCAATCAGCCCCAGCATTTT. This sequence encodes CASSPITLDRVNQPQHF.